The 8 T cell receptor beta chains in this list originate from one sample, sequenced in a study of blood T cell repertoires in COVID-19. Using immunoSEQ multiplex PCR, the repertoire was profiled, and TCRdb retains in-frame clones only, with some absent. The sample has 250,000 or so clones, 84% seen once. What was sequenced was peripheral blood. All receptors come from a woman between 40 and 55 years old who had recovered from COVID-19.

This clone was seen just once. This chain links TRBV18 with TRBJ2-5, with 9 bases matching TRBD2. The CDR3 has 17 residues. CDR1 is KGHSH and CDR2 is LQKENI in the germline V gene. J lost 1 base, V lost 1 base, and 7 bases had no gene match. Written as DNA, the CDR3 is TGTGCCAGCTCACCACTTAGTAGCGGGGGAACCCAAGAGACCCAGTACTTC. Its protein product is CASSPLSSGGTQETQYF.

The genes are TRBV6-4 and TRBJ1-1; D may be TRBD1 (5 bases). V shed 6 bases and J shed 2 bases, with 16 bases lying between them. This CDR3 is 15 amino acids long. The germline gives CDR1 MRHNA, CDR2 SNTAGT. CDR3 in DNA: TGTGCCAGCAGAGATGGGAATGGGGCTAACACTGAAGCTTTCTTT. Its translation is CASRDGNGANTEAFF.

This clone was detected only once. The chain couples TRBV25-1 to TRBJ2-1; D is perhaps TRBD1 (6 bases). The CDR3 is made up of 15 amino acids. Germline assignment: CDR1 MGHDK and CDR2 SYGVNS. V shed 6 bases and J shed 5 bases, with 17 bases lying between them. CDR3 protein: CASRAPGERDNEQFF. The CDR3 nucleotides read TGTGCCAGCAGAGCTCCAGGGGAACGGGACAATGAGCAGTTCTTC.

CDR3 sequence (DNA): TGCGCCAGCAGCTTGACCGGGACATTGAACACTGAAGCTTTCTTT. Its protein is CASSLTGTLNTEAFF. The chain couples TRBV5-1 to TRBJ1-1, with D possibly matching TRBD1 (6 bases). In germline, CDR1 is SGHRS, CDR2 YFSETQ. This CDR3 has 15 amino acids. V lost 1 base and J 0 bases, leaving 10 bases between the germline ends.

The V gene is TRBV28, the J gene TRBJ2-3, with TRBD2 as a possible D gene (6 bases). The CDR3 extends over 16 amino acids. V was pared by 3 bases and J by 0 bases, with 13 bases between. CDR1 MDHEN and CDR2 SYDVKM come from the germline V gene. CDR3 in amino acids: CASSFMDGTSTDTQYF. The CDR3 DNA reads as TGTGCCAGCAGTTTTATGGACGGGACTAGCACAGATACGCAGTATTTT.

In regard to this clone: The identical CDR3 is also encoded by other nucleotide sequences in the sample. V gene TRBV30 combines with J gene TRBJ2-1, with D maybe TRBD2 (6 bases). Germline CDR1 GTSNPN, CDR2 SVGIG (reference sequence). V was clipped by 3 bases and J by 6 bases, with 24 bases between them. The CDR3 length is 17 residues. The CDR3 DNA follows: TGTGCCTGGAGCAGACGCCGAGCGGGTGTGGAGGGCAATGAGCAGTTCTTC. It yields the protein CAWSRRRAGVEGNEQFF.

This clone was counted once. The chain combines TRBV11-2 with TRBJ1-3; no firm D call. The V gene lost 5 bases and the J gene lost 2 bases, with 16 bases spanning the gap. The V gene's germline CDR1 is SGHAT and CDR2 FQNNGV. The CDR3 is 16 residues long. In DNA form, the CDR3 reads TGTGCCAGCAGCCCGGACCATCCGGGGACTGGAAACACCATATATTTT. This gives the protein CASSPDHPGTGNTIYF.

The chain couples TRBV11-2 to TRBJ1-6, with TRBD1 as a possible D gene (6 bases). The CDR3 runs 15 residues. Trimming took off 2 bases at V and 8 bases at J, with 13 bases between the two ends. Germline CDR1 is SGHAT and CDR2 is FQNNGV. Written as DNA, the CDR3 is TGTGCCAGCAGCTTATCCCGCGGGGGGCATTCACCCCTCCACTTT. It translates to CASSLSRGGHSPLHF.